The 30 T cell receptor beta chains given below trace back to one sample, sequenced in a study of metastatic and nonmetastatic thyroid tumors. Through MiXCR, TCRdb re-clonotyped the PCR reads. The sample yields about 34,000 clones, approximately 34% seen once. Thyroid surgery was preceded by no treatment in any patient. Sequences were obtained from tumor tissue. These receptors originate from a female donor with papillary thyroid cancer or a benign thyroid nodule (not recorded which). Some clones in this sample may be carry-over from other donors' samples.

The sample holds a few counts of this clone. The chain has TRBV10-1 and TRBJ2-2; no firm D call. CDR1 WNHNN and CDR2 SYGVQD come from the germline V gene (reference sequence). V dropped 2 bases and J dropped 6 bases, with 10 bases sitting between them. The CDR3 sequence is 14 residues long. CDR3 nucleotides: TGCGCCAGCAGTGAGAGGCCTCGGCCCGGGGAGCTGTTTTTT. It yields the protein CASSERPRPGELFF.

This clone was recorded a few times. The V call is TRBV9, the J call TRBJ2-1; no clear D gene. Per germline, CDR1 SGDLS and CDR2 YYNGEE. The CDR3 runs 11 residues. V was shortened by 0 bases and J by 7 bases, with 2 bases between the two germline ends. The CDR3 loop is CASSVANEQFF. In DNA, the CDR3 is TGTGCCAGCAGCGTAGCGAATGAGCAGTTCTTC. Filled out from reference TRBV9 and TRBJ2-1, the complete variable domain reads DSGVTQTPKHLITATGQRVTLRCSPRSGDLSVYWYQQSLDQGLQFLIQYYNGEERAKGNILERFSAQQFPDLHSELNLSSLELGDSALYFCASSVANEQFFGPGTRLTVL.

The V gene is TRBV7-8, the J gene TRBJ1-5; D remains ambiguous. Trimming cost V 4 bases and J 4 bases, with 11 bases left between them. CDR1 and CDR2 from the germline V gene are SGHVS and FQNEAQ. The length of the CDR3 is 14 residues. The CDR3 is CASSSNTGNQPQHF. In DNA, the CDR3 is TGTGCCAGCAGCTCAAATACGGGGAATCAGCCCCAGCATTTT.

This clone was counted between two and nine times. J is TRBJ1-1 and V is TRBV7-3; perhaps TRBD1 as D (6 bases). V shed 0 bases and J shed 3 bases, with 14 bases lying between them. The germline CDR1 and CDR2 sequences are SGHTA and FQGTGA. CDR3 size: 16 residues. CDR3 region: CASSLTGTPAHTEAFF. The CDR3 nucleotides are TGTGCCAGCAGCTTAACCGGGACACCGGCCCACACTGAAGCTTTCTTT. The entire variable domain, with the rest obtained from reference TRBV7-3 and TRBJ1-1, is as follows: GAGVSQTPSNKVTEKGKYVELRCDPISGHTALYWYRQSLGQGPEFLIYFQGTGAADDSGLPNDRFFAVRPEGSVSTLKIQRTERGDSAVYLCASSLTGTPAHTEAFFGQGTRLTVV.

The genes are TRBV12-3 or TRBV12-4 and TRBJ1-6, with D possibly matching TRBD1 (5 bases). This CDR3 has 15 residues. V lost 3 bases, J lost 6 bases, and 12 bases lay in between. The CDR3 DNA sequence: TGTGCCAGCAGTTTTGGGGCTCGGAGTAATTCACCCCTCCACTTT. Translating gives CASSFGARSNSPLHF.

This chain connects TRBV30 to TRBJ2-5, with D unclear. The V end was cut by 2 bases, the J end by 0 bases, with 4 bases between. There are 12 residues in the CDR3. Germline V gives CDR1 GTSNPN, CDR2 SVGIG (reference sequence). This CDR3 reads CAWSRDQETQYF. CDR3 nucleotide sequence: TGTGCCTGGAGTCGGGACCAAGAGACCCAGTACTTC.

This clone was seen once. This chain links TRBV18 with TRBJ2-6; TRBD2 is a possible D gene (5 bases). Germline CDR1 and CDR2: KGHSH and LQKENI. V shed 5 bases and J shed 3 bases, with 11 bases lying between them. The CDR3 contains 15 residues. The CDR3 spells CASSGQLGGANVLTF. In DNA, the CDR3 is TGTGCCAGCTCAGGGCAACTAGGTGGGGCCAACGTCCTGACTTTC.

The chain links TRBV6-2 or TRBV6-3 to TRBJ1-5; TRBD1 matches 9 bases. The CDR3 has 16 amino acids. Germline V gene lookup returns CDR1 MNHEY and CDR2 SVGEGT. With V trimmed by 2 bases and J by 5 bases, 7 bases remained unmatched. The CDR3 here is CASSYRTGALHQPQHF. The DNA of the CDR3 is TGTGCCAGCAGTTACCGGACAGGGGCCTTACATCAGCCCCAGCATTTT.

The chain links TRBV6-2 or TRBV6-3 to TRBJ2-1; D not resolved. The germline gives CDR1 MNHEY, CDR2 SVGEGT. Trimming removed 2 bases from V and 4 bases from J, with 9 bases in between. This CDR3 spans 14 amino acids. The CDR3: CASSYDSDYNEQFF. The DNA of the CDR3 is TGTGCCAGCAGTTACGATTCAGATTACAATGAGCAGTTCTTC.

The CDR3 spells CASYGPPQSYNEQFF. CDR3 DNA sequence: TGTGCCAGCTACGGACCGCCGCAATCCTACAATGAGCAGTTCTTC. The J gene is TRBJ2-1, the V gene TRBV5-5; no clear D gene. Germline CDR1 reads SGHKS; CDR2 reads YYEKEE (reference sequence). This CDR3 contains 15 residues. Trimming pared 7 bases from V and 1 base from J, leaving 15 bases between.

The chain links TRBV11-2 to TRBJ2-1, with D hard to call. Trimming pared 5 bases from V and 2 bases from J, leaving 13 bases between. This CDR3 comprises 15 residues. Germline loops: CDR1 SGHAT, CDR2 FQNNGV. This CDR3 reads CASSQSWVAYNEQFF. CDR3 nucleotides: TGTGCCAGCAGCCAAAGTTGGGTGGCCTACAATGAGCAGTTCTTC.

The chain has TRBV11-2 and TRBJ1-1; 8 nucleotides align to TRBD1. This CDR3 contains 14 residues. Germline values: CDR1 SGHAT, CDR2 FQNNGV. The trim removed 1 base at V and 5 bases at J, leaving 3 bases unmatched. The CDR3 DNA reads TGTGCCAGCAGCTTAGCTCGGACAGGGACTGAAGCTTTCTTT. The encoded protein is CASSLARTGTEAFF. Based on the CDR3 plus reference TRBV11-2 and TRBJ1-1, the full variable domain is EAGVAQSPRYKIIEKRQSVAFWCNPISGHATLYWYQQILGQGPKLLIQFQNNGVVDDSQLPKDRFSAERLKGVDSTLKIQPAKLEDSAVYLCASSLARTGTEAFFGQGTRLTVV.

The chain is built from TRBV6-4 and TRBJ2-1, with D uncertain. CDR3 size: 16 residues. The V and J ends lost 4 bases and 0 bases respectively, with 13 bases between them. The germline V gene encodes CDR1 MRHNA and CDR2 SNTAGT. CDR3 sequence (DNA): TGTGCCAGCAGTGCCTCAGGTACAAGCTCCTACAATGAGCAGTTCTTC. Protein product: CASSASGTSSYNEQFF.

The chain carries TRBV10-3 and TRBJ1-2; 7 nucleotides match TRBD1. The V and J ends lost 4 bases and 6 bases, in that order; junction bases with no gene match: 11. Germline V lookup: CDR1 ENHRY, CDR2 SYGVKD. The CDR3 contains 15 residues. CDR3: CAISGRDSFLDGYTF. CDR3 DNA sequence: TGTGCCATCAGTGGTAGGGACAGCTTTCTCGATGGCTACACCTTC.

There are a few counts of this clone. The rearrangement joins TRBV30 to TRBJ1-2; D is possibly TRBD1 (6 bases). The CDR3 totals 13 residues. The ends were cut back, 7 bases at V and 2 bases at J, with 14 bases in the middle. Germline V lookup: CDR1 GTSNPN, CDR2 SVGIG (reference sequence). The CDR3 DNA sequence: TGTGCCTCTTCCCAAGGGGGAAACTATGGCTACACCTTC. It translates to CASSQGGNYGYTF.

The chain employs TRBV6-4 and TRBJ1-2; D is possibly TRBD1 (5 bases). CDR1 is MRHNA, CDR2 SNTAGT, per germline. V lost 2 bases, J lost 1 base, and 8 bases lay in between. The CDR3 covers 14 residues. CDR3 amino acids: CASSDRGDNYGYTF. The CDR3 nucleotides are TGTGCCAGCAGTGACAGGGGTGATAACTATGGCTACACCTTC.

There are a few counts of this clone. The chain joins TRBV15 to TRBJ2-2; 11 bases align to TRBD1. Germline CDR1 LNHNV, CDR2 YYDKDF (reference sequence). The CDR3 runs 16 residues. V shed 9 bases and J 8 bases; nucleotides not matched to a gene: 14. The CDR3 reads CATKTLMGTGGGELFF. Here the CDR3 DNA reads TGTGCCACGAAGACCTTAATGGGGACAGGGGGAGGGGAGCTGTTTTTT.

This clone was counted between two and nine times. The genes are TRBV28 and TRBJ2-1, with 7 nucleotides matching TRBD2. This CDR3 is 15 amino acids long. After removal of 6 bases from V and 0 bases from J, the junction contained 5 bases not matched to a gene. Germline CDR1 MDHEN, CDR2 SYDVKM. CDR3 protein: CASRLGGSSYNEQFF. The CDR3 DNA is TGTGCCAGCAGGCTGGGGGGGAGCTCCTACAATGAGCAGTTCTTC.

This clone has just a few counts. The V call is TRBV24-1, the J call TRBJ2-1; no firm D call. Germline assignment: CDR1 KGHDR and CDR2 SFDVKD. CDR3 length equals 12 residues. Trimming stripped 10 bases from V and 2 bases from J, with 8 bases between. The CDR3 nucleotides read TGTGCCACATCGCAGACCTACAATGAGCAGTTCTTC. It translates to CATSQTYNEQFF.

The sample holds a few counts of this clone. The CDR3 bases are TGTGCCAGCACCCCGGCAGCGCGCTCCTACGAGCAGTACTTC. It specifies CASTPAARSYEQYF. The chain uses TRBV6-2 or TRBV6-3 and TRBJ2-7; unclear D gene. CDR1 and CDR2 (germline): MNHEY, SVGEGT. The CDR3 contains 14 residues. V lost 7 bases, J lost 0 bases, and 13 bases lay in between.

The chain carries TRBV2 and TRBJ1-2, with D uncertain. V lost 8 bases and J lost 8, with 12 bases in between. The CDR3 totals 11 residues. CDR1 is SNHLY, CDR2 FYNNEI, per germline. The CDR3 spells CASEPDIGYTF. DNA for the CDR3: TGTGCCAGCGAGCCCGACATCGGCTACACCTTC.

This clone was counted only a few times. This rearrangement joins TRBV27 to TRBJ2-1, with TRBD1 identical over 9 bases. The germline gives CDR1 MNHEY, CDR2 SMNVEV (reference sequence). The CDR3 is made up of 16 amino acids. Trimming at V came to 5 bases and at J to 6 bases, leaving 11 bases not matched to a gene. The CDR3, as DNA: TGTGCCAGCAGTCCCAATTGGGACAGGGCTCCCAATGAGCAGTTCTTC. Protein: CASSPNWDRAPNEQFF.

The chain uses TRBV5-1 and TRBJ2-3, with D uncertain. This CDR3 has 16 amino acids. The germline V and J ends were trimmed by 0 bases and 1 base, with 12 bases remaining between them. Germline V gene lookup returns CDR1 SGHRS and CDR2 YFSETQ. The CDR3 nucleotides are TGCGCCAGCAGCTTGGCCCTAGTCGGAGGCACAGATACGCAGTATTTT. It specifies CASSLALVGGTDTQYF.

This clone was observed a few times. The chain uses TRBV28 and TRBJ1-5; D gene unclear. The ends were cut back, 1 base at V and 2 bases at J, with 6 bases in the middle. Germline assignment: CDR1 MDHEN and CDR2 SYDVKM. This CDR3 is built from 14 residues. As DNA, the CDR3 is TGTGCCAGCAGTTTATCGTCAGGCAATCAGCCCCAGCATTTT. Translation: CASSLSSGNQPQHF.

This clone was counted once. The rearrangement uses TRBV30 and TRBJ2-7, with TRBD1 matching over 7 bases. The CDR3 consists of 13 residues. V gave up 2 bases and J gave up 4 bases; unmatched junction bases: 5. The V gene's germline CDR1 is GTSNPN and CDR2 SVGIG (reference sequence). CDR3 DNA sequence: TGTGCCTGGAGTAAAGCCAGGGGGTACGAGCAGTACTTC. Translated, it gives CAWSKARGYEQYF. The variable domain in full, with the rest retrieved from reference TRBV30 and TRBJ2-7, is SQTIHQWPATLVQPVGSPLSLECTVEGTSNPNLYWYRQAAGRGLQLLFYSVGIGQISSEVPQNLSASRPQDRQFILSSKKLLLSDSGFYLCAWSKARGYEQYFGPGTRLTVT.

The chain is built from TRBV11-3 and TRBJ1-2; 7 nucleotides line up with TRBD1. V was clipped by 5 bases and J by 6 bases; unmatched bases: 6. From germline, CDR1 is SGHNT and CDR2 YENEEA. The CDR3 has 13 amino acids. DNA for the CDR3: TGTGCCAGCAGCCCACAGGGGACGGATGGCTACACCTTC. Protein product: CASSPQGTDGYTF.

CDR3 protein: CSARDASGGDVGELFF. The CDR3 region has the DNA TGCAGTGCTAGAGATGCTAGCGGGGGGGACGTCGGGGAGCTGTTTTTT. The chain links TRBV20-1 to TRBJ2-2, with 12 bases matching TRBD2. Germline V gene data show CDR1 as DFQATT and CDR2 as SNEGSKA (reference sequence). The CDR3 totals 16 residues. The V and J ends lost 0 bases and 7 bases, in that order; junction bases with no gene match: 6.

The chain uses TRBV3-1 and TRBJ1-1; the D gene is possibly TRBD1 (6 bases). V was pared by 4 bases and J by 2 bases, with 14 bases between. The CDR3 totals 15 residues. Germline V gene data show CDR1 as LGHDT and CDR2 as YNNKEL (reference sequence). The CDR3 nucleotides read TGTGCCAGCAGCCTGCGCGGGGGGCGCAACACTGAAGCTTTCTTT. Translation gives CASSLRGGRNTEAFF. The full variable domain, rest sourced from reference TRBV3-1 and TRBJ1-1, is DTAVSQTPKYLVTQMGNDKSIKCEQNLGHDTMYWYKQDSKKFLKIMFSYNNKELIINETVPNRFSPKSPDKAHLNLHINSLELGDSAVYFCASSLRGGRNTEAFFGQGTRLTVV.

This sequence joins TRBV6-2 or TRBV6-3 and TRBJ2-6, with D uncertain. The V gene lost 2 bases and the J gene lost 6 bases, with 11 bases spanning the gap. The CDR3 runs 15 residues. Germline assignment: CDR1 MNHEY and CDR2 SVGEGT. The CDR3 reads CASSYQVRSANVLTF. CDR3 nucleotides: TGTGCCAGCAGTTACCAAGTACGGTCGGCCAACGTCCTGACTTTC.

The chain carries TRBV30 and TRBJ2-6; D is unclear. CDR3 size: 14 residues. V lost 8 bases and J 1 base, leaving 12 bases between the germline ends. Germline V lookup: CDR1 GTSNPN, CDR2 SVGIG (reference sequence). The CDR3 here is CAAPPRSGANVLTF. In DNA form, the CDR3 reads TGTGCCGCTCCGCCGCGGTCTGGGGCCAACGTCCTGACTTTC.